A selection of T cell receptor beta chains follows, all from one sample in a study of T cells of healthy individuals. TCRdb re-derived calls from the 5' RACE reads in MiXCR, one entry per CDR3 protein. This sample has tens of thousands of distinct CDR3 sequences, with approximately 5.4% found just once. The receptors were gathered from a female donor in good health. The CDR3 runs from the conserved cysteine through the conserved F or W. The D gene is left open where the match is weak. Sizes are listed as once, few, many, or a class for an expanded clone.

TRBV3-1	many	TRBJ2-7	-	CASRLGAGAGEQYF	TGTGCCAGCAGGCTCGGGGCAGGAGCAGGCGAGCAGTACTTC
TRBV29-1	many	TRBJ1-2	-	CSARKGQGAGPINYGYTF	TGCAGCGCCCGAAAGGGGCAGGGCGCGGGCCCGATTAACTATGGCTACACCTTC
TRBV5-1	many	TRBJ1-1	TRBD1	CASSLEGTGMNTEAFF	TGCGCCAGCAGCTTGGAGGGGACAGGGATGAACACTGAAGCTTTCTTT
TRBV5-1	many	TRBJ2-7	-	CASSLVGGSYEQYF	TGCGCCAGCAGCTTGGTAGGCGGATCCTACGAGCAGTACTTC
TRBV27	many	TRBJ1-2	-	CASRPRGNYGYTF	TGTGCCAGCAGGCCCCGGGGCAACTATGGCTACACCTTC
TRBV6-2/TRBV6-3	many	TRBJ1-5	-	CASTDAGQPQHF	TGTGCCAGCACTGACGCCGGTCAGCCCCAGCATTTT
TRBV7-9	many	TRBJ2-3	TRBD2	CASSLRTSGLTDTQYF	TGTGCCAGCAGTCTCAGAACTAGCGGGCTCACAGATACGCAGTATTTT
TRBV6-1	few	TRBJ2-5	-	CASGAGIQETQYF	TGTGCCAGCGGTGCGGGAATACAAGAGACCCAGTACTTC
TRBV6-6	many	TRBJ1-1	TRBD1	CASSYGTGIRGDTEAFF	TGTGCCAGCAGTTACGGGACAGGGATAAGAGGGGACACTGAAGCTTTCTTT
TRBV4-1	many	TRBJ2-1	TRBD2	CASSQGGGSGKPEQFF	TGCGCCAGCAGCCAAGGCGGGGGAAGCGGGAAGCCTGAGCAGTTCTTC
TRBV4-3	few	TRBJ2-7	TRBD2	CASSQDETREGGEQYF	TGCGCCAGCAGCCAAGATGAAACTCGGGAGGGCGGCGAGCAGTACTTC
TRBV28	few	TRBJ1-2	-	CASGQEDKYGYTF	TGTGCCAGCGGGCAGGAGGATAAATATGGCTACACCTTC
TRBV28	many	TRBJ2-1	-	CASDSYNEQFF	TGTGCCAGCGACTCCTACAATGAGCAGTTCTTC
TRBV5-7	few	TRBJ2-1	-	CASTGGGMLNEQFF	TGTGCCAGCACGGGGGGCGGCATGCTCAATGAGCAGTTCTTC
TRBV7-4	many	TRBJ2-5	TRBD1	CASSQGVGAQETQYF	TGTGCCAGCAGCCAGGGGGTCGGGGCCCAAGAGACCCAGTACTTC